The table lists the clone carrying this T cell receptor (beta chain) with a few counts. The target antigen is unknown. Two oligonucleotides, mixed equimolar, formed the beta constant-region primer covering TRBC1 and TRBC2. Four rounds of PCR amplified the ligated cDNA using nested alpha and beta constant-region primers plus SP2. Via MiXCR, TCRdb re-called the UMI-ligation and nested PCR reads, giving one row per CDR3 protein. The repertoire holds over 110,000 distinct CDR3 sequences, with roughly a fifth as singletons. This entry comes from a study of naive and memory T cell subsets. Study-wide findings and caveats: Naive and memory repertoire findings lacked a ground truth for validation. In CD4 and CD8 cells, diversity dropped from naive through EMRA. Between naive and memory subsets, TCR abundance power law exponents differed. Expression changes during T cell differentiation may affect RNA-based TCR counts. Especially in CD8 cells, naive repertoires contained a few larger clonotypes, possibly CD45RA-re-expressing memory cells.

This TCR was recovered from a human donor in good health. The source material was naive CD8+ T cells from blood.

The CDR3 DNA reads as TGTGCCAGCACCCTCCGACTAGCGGGAGCCACAGATACGCAGTATTTT. It encodes CASTLRLAGATDTQYF. The chain employs TRBV12-3 or TRBV12-4 and TRBJ2-3, with 12 bases identical to TRBD2. The CDR3 covers 16 residues. Unmatched junction bases numbered 7, after V lost 7 bases and J lost 2 bases.